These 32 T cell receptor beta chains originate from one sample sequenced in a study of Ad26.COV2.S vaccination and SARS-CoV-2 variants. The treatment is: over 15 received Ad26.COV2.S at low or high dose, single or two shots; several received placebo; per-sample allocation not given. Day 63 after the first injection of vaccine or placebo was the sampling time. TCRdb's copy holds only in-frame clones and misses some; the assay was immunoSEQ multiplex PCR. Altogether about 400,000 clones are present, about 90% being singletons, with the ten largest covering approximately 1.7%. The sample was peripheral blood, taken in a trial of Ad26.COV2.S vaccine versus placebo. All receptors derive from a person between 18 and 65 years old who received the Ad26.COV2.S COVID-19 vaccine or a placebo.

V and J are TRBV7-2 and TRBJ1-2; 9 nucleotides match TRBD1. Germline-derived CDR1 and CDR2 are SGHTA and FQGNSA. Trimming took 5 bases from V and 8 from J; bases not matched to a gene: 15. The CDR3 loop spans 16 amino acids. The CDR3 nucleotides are TGTGCCAGCAGCATCCCAGGGGCGACAGGGGGTATGGGCTACACCTTC. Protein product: CASSIPGATGGMGYTF.

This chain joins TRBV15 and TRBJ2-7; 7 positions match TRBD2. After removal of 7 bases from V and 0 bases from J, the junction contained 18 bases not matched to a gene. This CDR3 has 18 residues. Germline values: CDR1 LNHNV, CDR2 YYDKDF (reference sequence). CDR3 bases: TGTGCCACCACCAGCAGTGAGCGGGGCCGGTTAGGCTCCTACGAGCAGTACTTC. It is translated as CATTSSERGRLGSYEQYF.

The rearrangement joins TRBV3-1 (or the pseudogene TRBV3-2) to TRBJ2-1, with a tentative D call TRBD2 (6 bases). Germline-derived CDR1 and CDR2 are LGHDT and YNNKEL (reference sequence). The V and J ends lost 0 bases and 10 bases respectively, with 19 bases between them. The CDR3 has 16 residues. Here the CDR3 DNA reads TGTGCCAGCAGCCAAGAGGGGGGACTTCTTCGATGGGAGCAGTTCTTC. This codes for CASSQEGGLLRWEQFF.

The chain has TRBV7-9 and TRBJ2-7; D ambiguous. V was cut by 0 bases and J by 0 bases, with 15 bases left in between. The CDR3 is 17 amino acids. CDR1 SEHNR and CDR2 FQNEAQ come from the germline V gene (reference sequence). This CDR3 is CASSLAQLGVSSYEQYF. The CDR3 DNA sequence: TGTGCCAGCAGCTTAGCGCAACTTGGGGTCTCCTCCTACGAGCAGTACTTC.

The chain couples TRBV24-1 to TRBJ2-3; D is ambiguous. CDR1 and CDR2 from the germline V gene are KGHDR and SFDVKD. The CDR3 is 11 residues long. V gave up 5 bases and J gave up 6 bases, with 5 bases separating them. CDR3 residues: CATSVSDTQYF. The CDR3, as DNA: TGTGCCACCAGTGTTTCGGATACGCAGTATTTT.

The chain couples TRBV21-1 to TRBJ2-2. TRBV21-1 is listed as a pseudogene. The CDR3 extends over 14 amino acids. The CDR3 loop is CASRGQNHTGELFF. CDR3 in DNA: TGTGCCAGCCGGGGCCAAAACCACACCGGGGAGCTGTTTTTT.

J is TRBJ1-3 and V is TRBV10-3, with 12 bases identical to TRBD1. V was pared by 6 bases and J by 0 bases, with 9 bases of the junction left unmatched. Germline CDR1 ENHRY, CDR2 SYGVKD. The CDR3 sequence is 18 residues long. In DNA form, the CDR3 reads TGTGCCATCAGGGCAAGGGACAGGGGGCTTGGCTCTGGAAACACCATATATTTT. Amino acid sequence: CAIRARDRGLGSGNTIYF.

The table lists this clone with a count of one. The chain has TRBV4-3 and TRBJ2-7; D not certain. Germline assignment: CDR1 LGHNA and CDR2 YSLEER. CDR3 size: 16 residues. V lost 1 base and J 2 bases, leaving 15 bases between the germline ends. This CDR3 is CASSQGNVIGAYEQYF. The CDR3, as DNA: TGCGCCAGCAGCCAAGGGAATGTGATTGGGGCCTACGAGCAGTACTTC.

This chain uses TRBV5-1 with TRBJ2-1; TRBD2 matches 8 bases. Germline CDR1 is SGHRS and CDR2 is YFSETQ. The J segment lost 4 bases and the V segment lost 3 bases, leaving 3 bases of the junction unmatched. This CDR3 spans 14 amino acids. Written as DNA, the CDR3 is TGCGCCAGCAGCTCCGGGGGGGCTTACAATGAGCAGTTCTTC. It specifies CASSSGGAYNEQFF.

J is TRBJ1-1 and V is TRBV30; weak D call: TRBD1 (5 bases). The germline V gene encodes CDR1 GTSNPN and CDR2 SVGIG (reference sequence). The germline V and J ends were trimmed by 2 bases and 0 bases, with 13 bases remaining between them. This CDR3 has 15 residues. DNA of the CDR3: TGTGCCTGGAGTCATGACAGTTTCATGAACACTGAAGCTTTCTTT. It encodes CAWSHDSFMNTEAFF.

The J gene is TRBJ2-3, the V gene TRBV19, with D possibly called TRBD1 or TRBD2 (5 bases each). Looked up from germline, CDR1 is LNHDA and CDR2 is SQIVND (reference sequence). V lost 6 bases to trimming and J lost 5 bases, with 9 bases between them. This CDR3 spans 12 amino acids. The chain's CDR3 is CASRGPLDTQYF. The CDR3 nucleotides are TGTGCCAGTAGGGGACCGCTAGATACGCAGTATTTT.

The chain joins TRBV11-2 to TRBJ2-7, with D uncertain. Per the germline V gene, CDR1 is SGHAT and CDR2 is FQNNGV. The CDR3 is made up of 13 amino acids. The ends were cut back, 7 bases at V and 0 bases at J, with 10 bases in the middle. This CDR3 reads CASTSTTSYEQYF. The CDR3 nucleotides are TGTGCCAGCACCTCGACGACCTCCTACGAGCAGTACTTC. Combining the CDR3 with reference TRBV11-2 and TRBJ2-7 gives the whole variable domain EAGVAQSPRYKIIEKRQSVAFWCNPISGHATLYWYQQILGQGPKLLIQFQNNGVVDDSQLPKDRFSAERLKGVDSTLKIQPAKLEDSAVYLCASTSTTSYEQYFGPGTRLTVT.

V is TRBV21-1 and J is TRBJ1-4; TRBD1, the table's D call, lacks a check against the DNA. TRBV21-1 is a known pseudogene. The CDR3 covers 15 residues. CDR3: CASSKVTAAVGKLFF. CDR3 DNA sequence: TGTGCCAGCAGCAAAGTTACAGCCGCTGTGGGAAAACTGTTTTTT.

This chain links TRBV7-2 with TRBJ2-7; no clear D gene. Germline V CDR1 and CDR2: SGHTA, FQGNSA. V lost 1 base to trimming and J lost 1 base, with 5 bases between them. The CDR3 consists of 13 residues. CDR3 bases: TGTGCCAGCAGCTTAGGGGTATCCTACGAGCAGTACTTC. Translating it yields CASSLGVSYEQYF.

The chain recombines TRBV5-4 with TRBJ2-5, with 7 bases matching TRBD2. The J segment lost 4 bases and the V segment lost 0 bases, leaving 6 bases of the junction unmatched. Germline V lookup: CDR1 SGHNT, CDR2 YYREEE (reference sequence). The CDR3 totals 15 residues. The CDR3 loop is CASSLVGGGPETQYF. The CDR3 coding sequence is TGTGCCAGCAGCTTGGTTGGCGGGGGTCCAGAGACCCAGTACTTC.

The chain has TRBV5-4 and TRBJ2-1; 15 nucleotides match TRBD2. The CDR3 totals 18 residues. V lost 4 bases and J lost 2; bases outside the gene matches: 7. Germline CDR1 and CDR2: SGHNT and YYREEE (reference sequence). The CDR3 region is CASSTGLAGGPTYNEQFF. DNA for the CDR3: TGTGCCAGCAGCACCGGACTAGCGGGGGGGCCCACCTACAATGAGCAGTTCTTC.

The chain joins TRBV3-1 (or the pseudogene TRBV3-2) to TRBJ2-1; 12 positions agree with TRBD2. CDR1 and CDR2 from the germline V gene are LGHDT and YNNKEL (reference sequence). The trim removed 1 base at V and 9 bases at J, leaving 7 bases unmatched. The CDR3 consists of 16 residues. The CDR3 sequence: CASSQGLLLAGGEQFF. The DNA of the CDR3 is TGTGCCAGCAGCCAAGGCCTCCTACTAGCGGGGGGTGAGCAGTTCTTC.

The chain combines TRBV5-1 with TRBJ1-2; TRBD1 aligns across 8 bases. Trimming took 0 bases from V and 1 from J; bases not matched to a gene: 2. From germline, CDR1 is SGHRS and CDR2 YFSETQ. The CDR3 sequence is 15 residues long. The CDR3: CASSLGDRGNYGYTF. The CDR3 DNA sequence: TGCGCCAGCAGCTTGGGAGACAGGGGTAACTATGGCTACACCTTC.

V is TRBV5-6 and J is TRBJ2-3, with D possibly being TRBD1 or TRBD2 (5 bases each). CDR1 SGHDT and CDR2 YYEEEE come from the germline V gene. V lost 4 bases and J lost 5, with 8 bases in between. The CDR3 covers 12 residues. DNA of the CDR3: TGTGCCAGCAGCCATGGGGGAGATACGCAGTATTTT. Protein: CASSHGGDTQYF.

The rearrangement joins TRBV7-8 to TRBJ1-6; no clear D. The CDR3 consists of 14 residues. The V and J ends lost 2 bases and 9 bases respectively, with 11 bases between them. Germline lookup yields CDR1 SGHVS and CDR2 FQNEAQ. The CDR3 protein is CASSLFGSASPLHF. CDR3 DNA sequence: TGTGCCAGCAGCTTATTTGGGAGCGCTTCACCCCTCCACTTT.

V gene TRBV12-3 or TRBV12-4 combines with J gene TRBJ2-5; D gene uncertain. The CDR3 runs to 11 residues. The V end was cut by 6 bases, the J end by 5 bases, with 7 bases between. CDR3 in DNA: TGTGCCAGCAGCCAATCGGAGACCCAGTACTTC. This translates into CASSQSETQYF.

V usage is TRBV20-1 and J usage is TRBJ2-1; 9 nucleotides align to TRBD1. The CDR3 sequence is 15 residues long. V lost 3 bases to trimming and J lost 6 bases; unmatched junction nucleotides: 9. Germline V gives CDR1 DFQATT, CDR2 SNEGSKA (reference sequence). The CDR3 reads CSASKPGQGGNEQFF. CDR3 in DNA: TGCAGTGCTAGTAAGCCGGGACAGGGAGGCAATGAGCAGTTCTTC.

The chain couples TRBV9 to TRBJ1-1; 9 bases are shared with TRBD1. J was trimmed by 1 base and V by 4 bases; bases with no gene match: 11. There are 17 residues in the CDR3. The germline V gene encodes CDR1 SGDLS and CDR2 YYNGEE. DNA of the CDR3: TGTGCCAGCAGCCACAACAGGGGGCGAAAACCGAACACTGAAGCTTTCTTT. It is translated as CASSHNRGRKPNTEAFF.

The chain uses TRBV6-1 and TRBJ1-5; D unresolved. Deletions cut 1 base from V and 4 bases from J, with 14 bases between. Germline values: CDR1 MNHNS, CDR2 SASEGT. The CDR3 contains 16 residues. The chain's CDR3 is CASSEESPRSNQPQHF. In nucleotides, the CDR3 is TGTGCCAGCAGTGAAGAATCCCCGCGTAGTAATCAGCCCCAGCATTTT.

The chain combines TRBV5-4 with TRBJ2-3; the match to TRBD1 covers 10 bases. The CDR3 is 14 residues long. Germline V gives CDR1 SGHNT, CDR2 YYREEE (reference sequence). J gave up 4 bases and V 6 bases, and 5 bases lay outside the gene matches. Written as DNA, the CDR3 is TGTGCCAGCAAACGGGACAGGGGCCCAGATACGCAGTATTTT. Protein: CASKRDRGPDTQYF.

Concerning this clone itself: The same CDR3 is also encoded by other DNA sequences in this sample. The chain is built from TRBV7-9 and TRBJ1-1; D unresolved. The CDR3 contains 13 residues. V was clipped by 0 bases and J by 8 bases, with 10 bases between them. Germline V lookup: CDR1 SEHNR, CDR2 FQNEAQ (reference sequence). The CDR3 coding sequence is TGTGCCAGCAGCTTAGCGGAAGGGTTCGAAGCTTTCTTT. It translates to CASSLAEGFEAFF.

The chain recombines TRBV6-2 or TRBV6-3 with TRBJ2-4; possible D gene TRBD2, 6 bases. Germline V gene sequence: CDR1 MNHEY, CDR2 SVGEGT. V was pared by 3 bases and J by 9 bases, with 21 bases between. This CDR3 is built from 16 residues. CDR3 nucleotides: TGTGCCAGCAGTTATTGGACGGGGACGGGGGACGGCATTCAGTACTTC. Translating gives CASSYWTGTGDGIQYF.

The CDR3 loop is CASSSQGAYEQYF. In nucleotides, the CDR3 is TGTGCCAGCAGTTCACAGGGGGCCTACGAGCAGTACTTC. V is TRBV6-5 and J is TRBJ2-7, with 8 bases aligning to TRBD1. V lost 4 bases and J lost 2; bases outside the gene matches: 1. The CDR3 is 13 residues long. From germline, CDR1 is MNHEY and CDR2 SVGAGI.

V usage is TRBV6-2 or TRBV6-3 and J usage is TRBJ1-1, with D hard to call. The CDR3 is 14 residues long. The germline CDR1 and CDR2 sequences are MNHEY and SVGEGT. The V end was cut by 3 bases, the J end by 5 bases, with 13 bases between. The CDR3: CASSYRGRGTEAFF. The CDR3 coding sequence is TGTGCCAGCAGTTATCGAGGGCGCGGGACTGAAGCTTTCTTT.

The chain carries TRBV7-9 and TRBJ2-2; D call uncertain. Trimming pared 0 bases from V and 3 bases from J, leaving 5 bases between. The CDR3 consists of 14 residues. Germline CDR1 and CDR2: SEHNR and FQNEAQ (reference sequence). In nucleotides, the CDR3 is TGTGCCAGCAGCTTAGCCTCGGACACCGGGGAGCTGTTTTTT. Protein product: CASSLASDTGELFF.

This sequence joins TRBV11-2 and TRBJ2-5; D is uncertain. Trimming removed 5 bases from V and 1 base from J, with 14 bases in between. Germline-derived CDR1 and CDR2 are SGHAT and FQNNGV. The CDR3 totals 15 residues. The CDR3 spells CASSPTPHPQETQYF. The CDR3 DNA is TGTGCCAGCAGCCCAACACCCCACCCCCAAGAGACCCAGTACTTC.

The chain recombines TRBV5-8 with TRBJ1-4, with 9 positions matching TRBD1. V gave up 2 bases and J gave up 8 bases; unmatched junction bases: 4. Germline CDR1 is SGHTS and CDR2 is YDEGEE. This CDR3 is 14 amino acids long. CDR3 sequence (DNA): TGTGCCAGCAGCTTCGGGACAGGGAAAGAAAAACTGTTTTTT. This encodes CASSFGTGKEKLFF.